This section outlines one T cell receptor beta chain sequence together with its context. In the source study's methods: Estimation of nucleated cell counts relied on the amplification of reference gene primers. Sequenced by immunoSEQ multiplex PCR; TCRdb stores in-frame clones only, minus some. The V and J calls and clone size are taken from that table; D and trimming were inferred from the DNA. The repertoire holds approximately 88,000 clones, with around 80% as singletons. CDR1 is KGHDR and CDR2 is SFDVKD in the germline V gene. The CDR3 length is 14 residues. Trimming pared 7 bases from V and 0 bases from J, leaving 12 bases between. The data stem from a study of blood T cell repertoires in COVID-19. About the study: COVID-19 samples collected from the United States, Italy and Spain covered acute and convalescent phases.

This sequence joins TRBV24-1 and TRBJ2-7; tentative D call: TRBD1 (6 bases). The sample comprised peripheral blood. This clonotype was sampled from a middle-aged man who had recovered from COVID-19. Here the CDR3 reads CATSVGGSSYEQYF. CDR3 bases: TGTGCCACCAGCGTAGGGGGTAGCTCCTACGAGCAGTACTTC.